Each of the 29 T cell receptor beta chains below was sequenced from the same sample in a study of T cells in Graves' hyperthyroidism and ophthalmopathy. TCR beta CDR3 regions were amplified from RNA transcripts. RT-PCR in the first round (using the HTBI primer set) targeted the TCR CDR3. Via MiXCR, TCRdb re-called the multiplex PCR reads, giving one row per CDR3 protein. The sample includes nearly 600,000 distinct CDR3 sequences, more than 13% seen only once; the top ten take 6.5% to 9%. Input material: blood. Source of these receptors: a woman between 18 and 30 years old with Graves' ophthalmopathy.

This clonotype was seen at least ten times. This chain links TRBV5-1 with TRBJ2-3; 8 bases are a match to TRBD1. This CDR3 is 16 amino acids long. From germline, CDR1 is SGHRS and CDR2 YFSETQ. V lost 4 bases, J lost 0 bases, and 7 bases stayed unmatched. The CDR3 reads CASSPTTGASTDTQYF. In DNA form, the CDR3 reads TGCGCCAGCAGCCCCACGACAGGGGCCAGCACAGATACGCAGTATTTT.

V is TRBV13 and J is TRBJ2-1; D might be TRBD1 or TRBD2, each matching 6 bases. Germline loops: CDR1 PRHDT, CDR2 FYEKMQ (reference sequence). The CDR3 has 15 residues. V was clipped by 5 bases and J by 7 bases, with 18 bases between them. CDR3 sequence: CASSPTGGVQNEQFF. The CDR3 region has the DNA TGTGCCAGCAGCCCGACAGGAGGGGTACAAAATGAGCAGTTCTTC.

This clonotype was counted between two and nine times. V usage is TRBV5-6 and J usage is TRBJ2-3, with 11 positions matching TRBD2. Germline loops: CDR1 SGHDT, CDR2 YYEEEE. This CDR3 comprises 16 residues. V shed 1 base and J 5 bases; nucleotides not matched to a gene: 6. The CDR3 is CASSLPTSGSGDTQYF. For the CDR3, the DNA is TGTGCCAGCAGCTTGCCTACTAGCGGGAGCGGAGATACGCAGTATTTT.

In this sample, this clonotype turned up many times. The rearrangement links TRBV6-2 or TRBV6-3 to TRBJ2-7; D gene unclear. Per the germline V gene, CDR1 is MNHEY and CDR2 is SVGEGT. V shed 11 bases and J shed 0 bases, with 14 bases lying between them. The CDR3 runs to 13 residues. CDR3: CAGKSGNSYEQYF. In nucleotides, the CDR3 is TGTGCCGGAAAATCGGGCAACTCCTACGAGCAGTACTTC.

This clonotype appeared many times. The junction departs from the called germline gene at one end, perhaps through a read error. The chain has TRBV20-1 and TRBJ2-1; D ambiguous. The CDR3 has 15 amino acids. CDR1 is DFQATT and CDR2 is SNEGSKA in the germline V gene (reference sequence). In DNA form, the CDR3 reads TGCAGTGCTAGAAAGGTGCAGGCCTCCCACAATGAGCAGTTCTTC. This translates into CSARKVQASHNEQFF.

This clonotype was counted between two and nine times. The CDR3 region has the DNA TGTGCCAGCAGTTCGGTTACTGTCGGGGCGTACGAGCAGTACTTC. Protein sequence: CASSSVTVGAYEQYF. This chain joins TRBV12-3 or TRBV12-4 and TRBJ2-7; D is possibly TRBD1 or TRBD2 (5 bases each). This CDR3 spans 15 amino acids. V was clipped by 4 bases and J by 4 bases, with 17 bases between them.

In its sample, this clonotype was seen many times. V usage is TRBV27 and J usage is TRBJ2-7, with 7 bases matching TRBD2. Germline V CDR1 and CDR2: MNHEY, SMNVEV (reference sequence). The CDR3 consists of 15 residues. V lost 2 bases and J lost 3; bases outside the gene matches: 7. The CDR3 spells CASSLGGSPLYEQYF. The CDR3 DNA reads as TGTGCCAGCAGTTTAGGCGGGAGCCCTCTCTACGAGCAGTACTTC.

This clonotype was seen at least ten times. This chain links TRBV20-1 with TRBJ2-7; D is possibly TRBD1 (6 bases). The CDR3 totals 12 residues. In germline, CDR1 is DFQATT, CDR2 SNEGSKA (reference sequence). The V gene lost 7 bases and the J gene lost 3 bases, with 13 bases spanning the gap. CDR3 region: CSVKGQDYEQYF. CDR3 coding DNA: TGCAGTGTAAAGGGACAAGACTACGAGCAGTACTTC.

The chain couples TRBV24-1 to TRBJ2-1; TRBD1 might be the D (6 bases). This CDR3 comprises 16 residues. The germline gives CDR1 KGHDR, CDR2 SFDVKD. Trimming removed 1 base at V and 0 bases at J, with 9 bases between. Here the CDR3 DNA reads TGTGCCACCAGTGATTTAACAGGGAGCTCCTACAATGAGCAGTTCTTC. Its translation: CATSDLTGSSYNEQFF.

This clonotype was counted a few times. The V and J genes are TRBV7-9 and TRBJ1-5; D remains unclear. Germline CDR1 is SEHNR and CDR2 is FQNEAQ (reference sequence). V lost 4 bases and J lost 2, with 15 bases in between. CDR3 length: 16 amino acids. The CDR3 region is CASSSPGSPGNQPQHF. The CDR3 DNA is TGTGCCAGCAGCTCCCCGGGCAGCCCTGGCAATCAGCCCCAGCATTTT. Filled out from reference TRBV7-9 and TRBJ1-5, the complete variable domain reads DTGVSQNPRHKITKRGQNVTFRCDPISEHNRLYWYRQTLGQGPEFLTYFQNEAQLEKSRLLSDRFSAERPKGSFSTLEIQRTEQGDSAMYLCASSSPGSPGNQPQHFGDGTRLSIL.

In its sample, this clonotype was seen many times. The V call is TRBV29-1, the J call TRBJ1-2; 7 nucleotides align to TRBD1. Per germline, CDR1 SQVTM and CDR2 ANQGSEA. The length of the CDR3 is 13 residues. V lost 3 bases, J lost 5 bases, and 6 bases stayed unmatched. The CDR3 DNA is TGCAGCGTTGAGGGGACAGCCCAATATGGCTACACCTTC. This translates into CSVEGTAQYGYTF.

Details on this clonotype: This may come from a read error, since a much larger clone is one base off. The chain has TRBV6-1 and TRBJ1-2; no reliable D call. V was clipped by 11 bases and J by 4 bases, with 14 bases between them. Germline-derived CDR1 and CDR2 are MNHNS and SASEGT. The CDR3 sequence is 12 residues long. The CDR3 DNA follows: TGTGCCGGCACTTCCGGGCCCTATGGCTACACCTTC. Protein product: CAGTSGPYGYTF.

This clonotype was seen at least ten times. CDR3 sequence reads: CASSFDPSRETQYF. CDR3 DNA: TGTGCCAGCAGCTTTGATCCCTCGAGGGAGACCCAGTACTTC. V gene TRBV7-9 combines with J gene TRBJ2-5, with no clear D. CDR1 is SEHNR and CDR2 is FQNEAQ in the germline V gene (reference sequence). V was trimmed by 3 bases and J by 5 bases, leaving 13 bases between them. The CDR3 covers 14 residues. The whole variable domain, remainder taken from reference TRBV7-9 and TRBJ2-5, is DTGVSQNPRHKITKRGQNVTFRCDPISEHNRLYWYRQTLGQGPEFLTYFQNEAQLEKSRLLSDRFSAERPKGSFSTLEIQRTEQGDSAMYLCASSFDPSRETQYFGPGTRLLVL.

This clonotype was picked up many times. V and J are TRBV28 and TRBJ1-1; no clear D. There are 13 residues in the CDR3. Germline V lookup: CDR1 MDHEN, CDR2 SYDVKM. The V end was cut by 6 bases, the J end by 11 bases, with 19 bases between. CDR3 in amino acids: CASSSPWAPGAFF. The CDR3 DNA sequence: TGTGCCAGCAGCTCCCCATGGGCCCCTGGTGCTTTCTTT.

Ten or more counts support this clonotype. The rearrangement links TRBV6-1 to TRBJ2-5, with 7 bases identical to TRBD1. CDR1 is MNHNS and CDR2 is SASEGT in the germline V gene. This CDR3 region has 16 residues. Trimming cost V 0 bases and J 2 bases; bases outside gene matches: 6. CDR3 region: CASSEAGGPGQETQYF. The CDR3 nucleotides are TGTGCCAGCAGTGAAGCAGGGGGCCCCGGGCAAGAGACCCAGTACTTC.

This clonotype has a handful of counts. CDR3 sequence (DNA): TGCGCCAGCAGCCAAGAGAGGTTCCTCTCAGATACGCAGTATTTT. Translated: CASSQERFLSDTQYF. V gene TRBV4-3 combines with J gene TRBJ2-3; D unclear. Germline CDR1 is LGHNA and CDR2 is YSLEER. This CDR3 spans 15 amino acids. Trimming pared 0 bases from V and 4 bases from J, leaving 11 bases between.

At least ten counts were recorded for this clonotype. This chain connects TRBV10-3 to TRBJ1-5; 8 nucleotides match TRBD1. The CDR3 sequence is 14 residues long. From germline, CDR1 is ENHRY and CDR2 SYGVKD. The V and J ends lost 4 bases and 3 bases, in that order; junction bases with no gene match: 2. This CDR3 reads CAISATGDNQPQHF. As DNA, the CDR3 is TGTGCCATCAGTGCGACAGGGGACAATCAGCCCCAGCATTTT.

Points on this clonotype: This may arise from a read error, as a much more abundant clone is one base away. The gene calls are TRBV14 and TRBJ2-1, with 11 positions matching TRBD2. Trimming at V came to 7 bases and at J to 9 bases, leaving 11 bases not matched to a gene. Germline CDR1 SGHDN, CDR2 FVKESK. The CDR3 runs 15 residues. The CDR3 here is CASNQGLADWSEQFF. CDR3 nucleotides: TGTGCCAGCAACCAGGGACTAGCGGATTGGAGTGAGCAGTTCTTC.

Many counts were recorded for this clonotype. Here the CDR3 reads CASSYPGQGRSYEQYF. The CDR3, as DNA: TGTGCCAGCAGTTACCCGGGACAGGGGAGATCCTACGAGCAGTACTTC. The chain uses TRBV6-2 or TRBV6-3 and TRBJ2-7; 10 nucleotides align to TRBD1. The CDR3 covers 16 residues. CDR1 MNHEY and CDR2 SVGEGT come from the germline V gene. The J segment lost 1 base and the V segment lost 2 bases, leaving 5 bases of the junction unmatched.

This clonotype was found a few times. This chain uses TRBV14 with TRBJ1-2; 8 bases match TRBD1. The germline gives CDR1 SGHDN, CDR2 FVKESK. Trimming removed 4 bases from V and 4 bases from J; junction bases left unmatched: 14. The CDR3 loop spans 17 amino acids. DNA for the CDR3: TGTGCCAGCAGCCCTGAGGACAGGGATGCGGTAAGCTATGGCTACACCTTC. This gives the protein CASSPEDRDAVSYGYTF. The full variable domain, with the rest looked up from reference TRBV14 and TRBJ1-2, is EAGVTQFPSHSVIEKGQTVTLRCDPISGHDNLYWYRRVMGKEIKFLLHFVKESKQDESGMPNNRFLAERTGGTYSTLKVQPAELEDSGVYFCASSPEDRDAVSYGYTFGSGTRLTVV.

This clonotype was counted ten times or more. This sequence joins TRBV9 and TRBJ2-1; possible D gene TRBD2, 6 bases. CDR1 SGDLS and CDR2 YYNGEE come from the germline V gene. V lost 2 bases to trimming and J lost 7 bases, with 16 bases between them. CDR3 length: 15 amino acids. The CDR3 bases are TGTGCCAGCAGCGTTAGCGTGAAGGGAGGAAATGAGCAGTTCTTC. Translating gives CASSVSVKGGNEQFF.

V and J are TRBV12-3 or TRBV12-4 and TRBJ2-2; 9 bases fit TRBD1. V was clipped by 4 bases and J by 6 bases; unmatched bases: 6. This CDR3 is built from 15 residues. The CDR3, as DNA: TGTGCCAGCAGTTCCCCGGGACAGGGTCCCGGGGAGCTGTTTTTT. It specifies CASSSPGQGPGELFF.

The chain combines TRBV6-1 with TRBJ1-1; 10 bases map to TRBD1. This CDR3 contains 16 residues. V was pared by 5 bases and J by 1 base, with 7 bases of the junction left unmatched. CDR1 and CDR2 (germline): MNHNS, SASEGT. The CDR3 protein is CASSRNRDRGNTEAFF. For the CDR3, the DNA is TGTGCCAGCAGTCGGAACCGGGACAGGGGGAACACTGAAGCTTTCTTT.

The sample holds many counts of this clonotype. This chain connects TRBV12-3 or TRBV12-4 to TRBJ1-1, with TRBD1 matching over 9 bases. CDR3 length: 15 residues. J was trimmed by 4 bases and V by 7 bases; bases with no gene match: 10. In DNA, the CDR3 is TGTGCCAGCACGCTACAGGGGGCGCTGAGCACTGAAGCTTTCTTT. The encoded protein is CASTLQGALSTEAFF.

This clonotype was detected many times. The CDR3 spells CASSQGLAGMRYEQYF. The DNA for the CDR3 is TGCGCCAGCAGCCAAGGCCTAGCGGGAATGCGGTACGAGCAGTACTTC. The V call is TRBV4-1, the J call TRBJ2-7, with 9 nucleotides matching TRBD2. J was trimmed by 4 bases and V by 1 base; bases with no gene match: 8. The CDR3 totals 16 residues. The germline CDR1 and CDR2 sequences are MGHRA and YSYEKL.

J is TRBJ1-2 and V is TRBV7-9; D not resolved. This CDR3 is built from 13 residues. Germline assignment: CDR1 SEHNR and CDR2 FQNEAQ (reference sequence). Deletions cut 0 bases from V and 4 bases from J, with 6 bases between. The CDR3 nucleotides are TGTGCCAGCAGCTTAGCGCAGCCCTATGGCTACACCTTC. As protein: CASSLAQPYGYTF.

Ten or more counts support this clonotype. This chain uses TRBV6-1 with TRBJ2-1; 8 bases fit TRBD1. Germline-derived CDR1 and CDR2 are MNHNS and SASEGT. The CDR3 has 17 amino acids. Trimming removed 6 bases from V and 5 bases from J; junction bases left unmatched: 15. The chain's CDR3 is CASRSFTGGKVNNEQFF. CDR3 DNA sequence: TGTGCCAGCAGATCTTTCACAGGGGGGAAGGTGAACAATGAGCAGTTCTTC.

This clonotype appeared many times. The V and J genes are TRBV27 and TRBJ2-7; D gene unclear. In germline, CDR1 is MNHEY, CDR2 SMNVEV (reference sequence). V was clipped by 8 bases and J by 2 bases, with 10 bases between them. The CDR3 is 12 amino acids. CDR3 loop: CASLAATYEQYF. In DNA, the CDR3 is TGTGCCAGCCTCGCGGCTACCTACGAGCAGTACTTC.

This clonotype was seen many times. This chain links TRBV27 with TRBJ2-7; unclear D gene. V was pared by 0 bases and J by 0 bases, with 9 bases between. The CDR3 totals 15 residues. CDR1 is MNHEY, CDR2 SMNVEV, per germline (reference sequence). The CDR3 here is CASSLSSINSYEQYF. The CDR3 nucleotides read TGTGCCAGCAGTTTATCTTCGATTAACTCCTACGAGCAGTACTTC.